The rows below give T cell receptor beta chains drawn from one sample of a study of cytomegalovirus exposure and HLA in healthy donors. Sequencing used immunoSEQ multiplex PCR; TCRdb keeps in-frame clones, though not all of them. The table includes approximately 76,000 clones, 73% detected once. What was sequenced was PBMCs. The receptors shown here come from a woman aged 40 to 50 in good health and CMV-seropositive. Both conserved end residues are part of each CDR3. D genes are given only for firm matches. Clone size is not always given. Where it is, it says once, few, many or a class for expanded clones.

V	size	J	D	CDR3	DNA
TRBV14	-	TRBJ1-1	-	CASSLTNLPEAFF	TGTGCCAGCAGTCTTACAAATTTACCCGAAGCTTTCTTT
TRBV5-8	-	TRBJ2-3	TRBD2	CASSLATVAGGPTDTQYF	TGTGCCAGCAGCTTGGCCACGGTGGCGGGAGGTCCCACAGATACGCAGTATTTT
TRBV29-1	-	TRBJ1-2	-	CSVVSGLVGYTF	TGCAGCGTTGTATCCGGTTTAGTGGGCTACACCTTC
TRBV29-1	-	TRBJ1-1	-	CSVDRGLNTEAFF	TGCAGCGTTGATAGGGGATTGAACACTGAAGCTTTCTTT
TRBV6-1	-	TRBJ1-2	-	CASMAGGLYGYTF	TGTGCCAGCATGGCGGGGGGGCTCTATGGCTACACCTTC
TRBV5-6	-	TRBJ1-5	-	CASTIQGAHQPQHF	TGTGCCAGCACCATACAGGGAGCCCATCAGCCCCAGCATTTT
TRBV2	-	TRBJ2-5	-	CASRPAAGETQYF	TGTGCCAGCAGACCCGCGGCGGGTGAGACCCAGTACTTC
TRBV11-2	-	TRBJ2-5	-	CASSLDRGGETQYF	TGTGCCAGCAGCTTAGATAGAGGTGGGGAGACCCAGTACTTC
TRBV2	-	TRBJ2-2	TRBD2	CASSGPSGTSGELFF	TGTGCCAGCAGTGGTCCCAGCGGGACTAGCGGGGAGCTGTTTTTT
TRBV7-2	medium-sized	TRBJ1-4	TRBD1	CASSTGQTATNEKLFF	TGTGCCAGCAGCACGGGACAGACTGCAACTAATGAAAAACTGTTTTTT
TRBV4-3	-	TRBJ2-5	-	CASSPERGVMETQYF	TGCGCCAGCAGCCCTGAGCGCGGAGTAATGGAGACCCAGTACTTC
TRBV11-2	-	TRBJ2-7	-	CASSSFPGTPSYEQYF	TGTGCCAGCAGCTCTTTTCCCGGGACTCCTTCCTACGAGCAGTACTTC
TRBV4-1	-	TRBJ2-1	TRBD2	CASSPRTSGSRSEQFF	TGCGCCAGCAGCCCACGGACTAGCGGGAGCCGAAGTGAGCAGTTCTTC
TRBV5-1	-	TRBJ2-3	TRBD2	CASSWPSGGGLSTDTQYF	TGCGCCAGCAGCTGGCCTAGCGGGGGGGGTCTTTCCACAGATACGCAGTATTTT
TRBV5-6	-	TRBJ2-7	TRBD2	CASSSGLAVYEQYF	TGTGCCAGCAGCTCGGGACTAGCGGTATACGAGCAGTACTTC
TRBV4-2	-	TRBJ2-5	TRBD2	CASSQVFQRGGPETQYF	TGTGCCAGCAGCCAAGTCTTCCAGCGGGGGGGCCCAGAGACCCAGTACTTC
TRBV7-8	-	TRBJ2-7	TRBD2	CASSLWSSGSYEQYF	TGTGCCAGCAGCTTATGGTCTAGCGGAAGCTACGAGCAGTACTTC
TRBV7-6	-	TRBJ2-2	-	CASKAGAVTGELFF	TGTGCCAGCAAGGCAGGGGCGGTCACCGGGGAGCTGTTTTTT
TRBV7-8	-	TRBJ1-1	-	CASSLGAPGDTEAFF	TGTGCCAGCAGCTTAGGGGCCCCCGGGGACACTGAAGCTTTCTTT
TRBV5-5	-	TRBJ1-5	-	CASSSGTGVSPQHF	TGTGCCAGCAGCTCAGGGACGGGGGTATCGCCCCAGCATTTT
TRBV30	few	TRBJ1-6	-	CAFHSTGSYNSPLHF	TGTGCCTTTCATTCAACAGGGAGCTATAATTCACCCCTCCACTTT
TRBV21-1	-	TRBJ1-2	-	CASSPWEVYGYTF	TGTGCCAGCAGCCCCTGGGAGGTCTATGGCTACACCTTC
TRBV2	-	TRBJ2-7	TRBD1	CASSTGAYEQYF	TGTGCCAGCAGTACAGGGGCCTACGAGCAGTACTTC
TRBV6-6	-	TRBJ2-7	-	CASSYRSGGTYEQYF	TGTGCCAGCAGTTACAGGAGCGGCGGAACCTACGAGCAGTACTTC
TRBV6-6	few	TRBJ2-7	TRBD1	CASTKRGQGSGYEQYF	TGTGCCAGCACCAAGAGGGGGCAGGGATCGGGTTACGAGCAGTACTTC
TRBV5-4	-	TRBJ1-1	-	CASSSDTEAFF	TGTGCCAGCAGCTCCGACACTGAAGCTTTCTTT
TRBV7-3	-	TRBJ2-1	TRBD1	CASSLQGAPYNEQFF	TGTGCCAGCAGCCTACAGGGGGCTCCGTACAATGAGCAGTTCTTC
TRBV4-3	-	TRBJ1-1	-	CASSQGGSGVNTEAFF	TGCGCCAGCAGCCAAGGCGGGAGTGGGGTGAACACTGAAGCTTTCTTT
TRBV19	-	TRBJ1-2	-	CASSRLGLGYTF	TGTGCCAGTAGTAGGCTGGGGCTTGGCTACACCTTC
TRBV5-1	-	TRBJ1-1	-	CASSLAPGSNTEAFF	TGCGCCAGCAGCTTGGCCCCAGGGTCCAACACTGAAGCTTTCTTT
TRBV30	-	TRBJ2-1	TRBD2	CDWESGSSGGNEQFF	TGTGACTGGGAGAGTGGGAGTAGCGGGGGGAATGAGCAGTTCTTC
TRBV5-4	-	TRBJ1-1	TRBD1	CASSVDRGGEAFF	TGTGCCAGCAGCGTCGACAGGGGCGGAGAAGCTTTCTTT